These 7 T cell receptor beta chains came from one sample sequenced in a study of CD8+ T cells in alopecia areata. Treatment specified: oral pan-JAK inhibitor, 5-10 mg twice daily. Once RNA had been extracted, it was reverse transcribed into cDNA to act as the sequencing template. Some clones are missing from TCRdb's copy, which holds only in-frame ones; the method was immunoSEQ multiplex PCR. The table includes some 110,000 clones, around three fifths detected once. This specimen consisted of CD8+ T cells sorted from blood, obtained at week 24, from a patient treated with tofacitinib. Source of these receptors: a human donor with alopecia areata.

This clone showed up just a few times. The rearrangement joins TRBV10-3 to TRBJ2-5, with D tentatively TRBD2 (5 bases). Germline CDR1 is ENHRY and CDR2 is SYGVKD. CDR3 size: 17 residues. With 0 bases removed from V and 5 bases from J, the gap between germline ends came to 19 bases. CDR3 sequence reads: CAISESRGSPLGETQYF. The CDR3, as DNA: TGTGCCATCAGTGAGTCCCGGGGTAGCCCACTCGGGGAGACCCAGTACTTC.

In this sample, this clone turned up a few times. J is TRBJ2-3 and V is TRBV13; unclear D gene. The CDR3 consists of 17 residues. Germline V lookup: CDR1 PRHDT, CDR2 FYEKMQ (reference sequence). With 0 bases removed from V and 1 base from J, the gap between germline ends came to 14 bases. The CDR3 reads CASSLGLGNGRTDTQYF. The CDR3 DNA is TGTGCCAGCAGCTTAGGGCTGGGGAATGGTCGCACAGATACGCAGTATTTT.

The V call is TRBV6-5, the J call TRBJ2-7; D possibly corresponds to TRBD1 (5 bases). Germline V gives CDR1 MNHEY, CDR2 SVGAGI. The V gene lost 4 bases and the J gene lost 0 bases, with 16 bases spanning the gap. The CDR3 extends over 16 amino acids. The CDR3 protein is CASSSLDTRSSYEQYF. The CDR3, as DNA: TGTGCCAGCAGTTCCCTGGACACGAGGAGCTCCTACGAGCAGTACTTC.

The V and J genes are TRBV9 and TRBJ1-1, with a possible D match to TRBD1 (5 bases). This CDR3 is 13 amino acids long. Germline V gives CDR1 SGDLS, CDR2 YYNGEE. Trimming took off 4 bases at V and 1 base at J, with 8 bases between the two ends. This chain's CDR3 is CASSQGGNTEAFF. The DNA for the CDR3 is TGTGCCAGCAGCCAGGGCGGGAACACTGAAGCTTTCTTT.

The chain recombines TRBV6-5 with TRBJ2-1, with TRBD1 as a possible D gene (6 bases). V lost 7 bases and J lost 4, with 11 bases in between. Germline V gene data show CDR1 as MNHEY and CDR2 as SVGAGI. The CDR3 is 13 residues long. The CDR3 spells CASKNRDYNEQFF. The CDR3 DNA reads TGTGCCAGCAAGAACAGGGATTACAATGAGCAGTTCTTC.

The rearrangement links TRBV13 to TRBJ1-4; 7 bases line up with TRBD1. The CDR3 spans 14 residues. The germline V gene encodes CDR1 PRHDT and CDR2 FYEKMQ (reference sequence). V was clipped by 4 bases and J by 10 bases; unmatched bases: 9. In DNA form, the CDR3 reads TGTGCCAGCAGCTCTTACAGGGGAAGTGGAAAACTGTTTTTT. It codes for CASSSYRGSGKLFF.

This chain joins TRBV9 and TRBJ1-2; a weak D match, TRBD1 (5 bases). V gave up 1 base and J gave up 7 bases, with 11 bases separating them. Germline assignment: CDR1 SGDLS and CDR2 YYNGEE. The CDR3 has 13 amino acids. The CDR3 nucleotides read TGTGCCAGCAGCGTATCGGGGGATAGTGGCTACACCTTC. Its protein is CASSVSGDSGYTF. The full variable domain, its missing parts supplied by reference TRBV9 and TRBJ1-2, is DSGVTQTPKHLITATGQRVTLRCSPRSGDLSVYWYQQSLDQGLQFLIQYYNGEERAKGNILERFSAQQFPDLHSELNLSSLELGDSALYFCASSVSGDSGYTFGSGTRLTVV.